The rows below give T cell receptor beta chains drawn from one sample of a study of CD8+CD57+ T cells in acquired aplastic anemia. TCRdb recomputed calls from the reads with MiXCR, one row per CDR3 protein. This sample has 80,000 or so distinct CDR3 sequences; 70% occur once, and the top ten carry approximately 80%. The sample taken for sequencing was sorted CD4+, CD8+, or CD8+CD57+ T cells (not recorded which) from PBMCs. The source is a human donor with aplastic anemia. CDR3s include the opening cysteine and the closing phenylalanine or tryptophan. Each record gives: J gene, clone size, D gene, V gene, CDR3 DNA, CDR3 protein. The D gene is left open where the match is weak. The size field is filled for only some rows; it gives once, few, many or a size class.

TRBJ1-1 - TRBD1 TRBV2 TGTGCCAGCATCAAAGGACAGGAGGCTCCTTTGAGCACTGAAGCTTTCTTT CASIKGQEAPLSTEAFF
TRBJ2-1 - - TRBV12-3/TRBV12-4 TGTGCCAGCAGTCAGGTCCTAGCGTCTCACAATGAGCAGTTCTTC CASSQVLASHNEQFF
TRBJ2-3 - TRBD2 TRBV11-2 TGTGCCAGCAGATTGGGACTAGCGGGGGCCCGTCCCACAGATACGCAGTATTTT CASRLGLAGARPTDTQYF
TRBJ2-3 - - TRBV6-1 TGTGCCAGCAGTCTCCTGACAGCTACTAGCACAGATACGCAGTATTTT CASSLLTATSTDTQYF
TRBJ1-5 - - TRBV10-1 TGCGCCAGCAGTGAGTCTTGGTACAGGGCGTTGAATCAGCCCCAGCATTTT CASSESWYRALNQPQHF
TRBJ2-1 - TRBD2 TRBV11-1 TGCGCCAGCAGCTTTGGGACTAGCGGGAGGCCTGAGCAGTTCTTC CASSFGTSGRPEQFF
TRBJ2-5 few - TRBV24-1 TGTGCCACCAGTGATTTTATTAACCAGGGGCAAGAGACCCAGTACTTC CATSDFINQGQETQYF
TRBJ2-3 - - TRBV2 TGTGCCAGCAGTGAAGGTGGGCCAGATACGCAGTATTTT CASSEGGPDTQYF
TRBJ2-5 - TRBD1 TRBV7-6 TGTGCCAAGATAGACAGGGGAGGGACCCAGTACTTC CAKIDRGGTQYF
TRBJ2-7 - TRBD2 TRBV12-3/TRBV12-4 TGTGCCAGCAGTTTAAGCGGGAGGGCTTCCGAGCAGTACTTC CASSLSGRASEQYF
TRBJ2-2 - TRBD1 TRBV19 TGTGCCAGTAGTAGGGGACAGGGCCCTCCCGGGGAGCTGTTTTTT CASSRGQGPPGELFF
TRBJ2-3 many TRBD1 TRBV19 TGTGCCAGTAAGGACAGGGGATCGGTAGATACGCAGTATTTT CASKDRGSVDTQYF
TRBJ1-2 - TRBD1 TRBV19 TGTGCCAGTACCGATCGACAGGGACCATATGGCTACACCTTC CASTDRQGPYGYTF
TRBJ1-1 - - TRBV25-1 TGTGCCAGCAGTTCGGCACCCGACACTGAAGCTTTCTTT CASSSAPDTEAFF
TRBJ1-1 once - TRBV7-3 TGTGCCACCCTAGAGGGGATTTTCACTGAAGCTTTCTTT CATLEGIFTEAFF
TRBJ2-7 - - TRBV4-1 TGCGCCAGCAGCCAAGTGGGCAGCTCCTACGAGCAGTACTTC CASSQVGSSYEQYF
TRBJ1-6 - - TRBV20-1 TGCAGTGCTAGGAAGGGACTCTATAATTCACCCCTCCACTTT CSARKGLYNSPLHF
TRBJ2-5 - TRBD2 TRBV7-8 TGTGCCAGTAGTATTCCTCGTAGCGGGGGGGCCCGGGAGACCCAGTACTTC CASSIPRSGGARETQYF
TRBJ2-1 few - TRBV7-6 TGTGCCAGCAGCTTAGACTTCTCCCCTTACAATGAGCAGTTCTTC CASSLDFSPYNEQFF
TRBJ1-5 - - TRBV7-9 TGTGCCAGCAGCTTGCAGGGCGGCAATCAGCCCCAGCATTTT CASSLQGGNQPQHF
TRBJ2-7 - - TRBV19 TGTGCCAGTAGTAATCGACCAGGGGAAGACGAGCAGTACTTC CASSNRPGEDEQYF
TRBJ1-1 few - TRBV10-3 TGTGCCATCAGTGGAAGGGACGGAGCCGGGGACACTGAAGCTTTCTTT CAISGRDGAGDTEAFF
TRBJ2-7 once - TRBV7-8 TGTGCCAGCAGCTTAGTTCCAGGACAGTACGAGCAGTACTTC CASSLVPGQYEQYF
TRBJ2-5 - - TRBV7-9 TGTGCCAGCAGCCCCTCAGTAGCAGAGACCCAGTACTTC CASSPSVAETQYF
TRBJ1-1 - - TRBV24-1 TGTGCCACCAAAACAGGCGAGAACACTGAAGCTTTCTTT CATKTGENTEAFF